This section outlines one TCR beta chain sequence together with its context. It has no known antigen specificity. Base qualities are missing; no much larger clone stands one base away. CDR3 length: 16 amino acids, cysteine to phenylalanine. Left in the record is the CDR3 DNA by itself, 48 bases read in frame from the first base. Trimming leaves V shorter by 4 bases and J shorter by 5 bases, with the junction holding 13 bases beyond the gene matches. The germline V gene specifies MDHEN as CDR1 and SYDVKM as CDR2. The cohort was made up of several hundred healthy bone marrow donors. At the time of sampling, all cohort members were nominally healthy, though unrecorded immune exposures were likely present. The donor was CMV seropositive and belonged to the group of a few hundred seropositive cohort members. Each donor provided a peripheral blood sample, and peripheral blood mononuclear cells were used for TCR beta sequencing. Genomic DNA extraction from the blood cell samples was performed with the Qiagen DNeasy Blood Extraction Kit.

This sample is part of a study of cytomegalovirus exposure and HLA in healthy donors (dated by TCRdb to the late 2010s). As for the study more broadly: An earlier analysis of some 620 of the donors reported approximately 260 Gb of sequence data and 100 million to 120 million unique TCR beta sequences obtained from about 179 million T cells. An early release covering more than 500 HLA-typed donors comprised about 300 gigabases of sequencing data and around 85 million unique TCR sequences. The genetic ancestry cluster associated with self-reported Caucasian donors included around four fifths of the 398 genotyped donors. The study aimed to test whether signatures of past pathogen exposure could be identified by cataloging public T cell receptors. The T cell repertoires of several hundred subjects were profiled by immunosequencing and related to cytomegalovirus serostatus. A separate validation cohort of 100 to 150 different subjects was used in addition to the roughly 720-subject first cohort. High-throughput TCR immunosequencing, statistical association of individual TCRs with disease status, and machine learning were combined to predict cytomegalovirus infection status. To study patterns of TCR occurrence, a later analysis re-analyzed previously published TCR beta repertoires from around 670 donors and added high-resolution HLA genotyping. Rather than drawing on any new phenotypic data, the later analysis identified candidate immune exposures from TCR beta sequences and the way those sequences occurred across donors. An earlier analysis of approximately 640 of the donors applied high-throughput TCR beta sequencing to assess whether each TCR beta V gene segment acted as functional or pseudogenic. Donor age, sex, ethnicity and CMV serostatus were compiled alongside the repertoire data. A later genetic analysis used genome-wide SNP genotypes for about 65% of the 666 donors, treating that subset as a discovery cohort. Every discovery cohort repertoire had been produced on one sequencing platform. HLA typing covered class I and class II loci at four-digit resolution. The number of donors typed differed by locus, with 629-630 for A, B, C, DRB1 and DQB1, 522 for DQA1, some 570 for DPA1, and around 460 for DPB1. Because of strong linkage in the cohort, roughly five DR-DQ haplotypes were treated as single units for association and clustering. Among some 400 genotyped donors of the cohort, an average of about 240,000 unique TCR beta nucleotide sequences was sequenced per donor, of which 15% to 20% were non-productive.

Broader findings and caveats from the paper: In a later analysis, most CMV-associated TCR beta chains were found to appear HLA-restricted, with HLA associations seemingly driven largely by CMV exposure. Only TCR beta chains were sequenced in this cohort, and the absence of alpha or paired-chain data limited detectable features. Strong co-occurrence of HLA alleles, especially DR and DQ, made assigning TCR associations to individual alleles difficult. An earlier analysis of 587 of the donors showed that most TCR beta V segments appeared in productive rearrangements either about 87% or about 30% of the time, which broadly matched IMGT annotations. A further reported finding was that TCR beta sequences accurately predicted the HLA-A and HLA-B alleles for most subjects in the first cohort. Because HLA typing was unavailable for some donors at each locus, only the typed subset was used in association tests. Because counts were too low, 15 to 20 rarely observed V segments, including chromosome 9 orphons, were excluded from the earlier analysis of 587 of the donors. In a later analysis, several top co-occurrence clusters were reported to appear linked to parvovirus B19, influenza, CMV and Epstein-Barr virus. In a later analysis, around 15,000 TCR beta sequences were associated with specific HLA alleles at a false discovery rate of 0.05. In a later analysis, HLA-associated TCR beta chains showed more clonal expansion and lower generation probabilities than non-associated chains that were equally common. CMV serostatus was the only immune exposure information available for the cohort. According to a later analysis, TCR association rates differed among HLA loci, with DRB1 alleles showing the most associated TCRs and HLA-C alleles showing the fewest. Because the 87-base-pair reads could not distinguish some IMGT-functional V segments, including TRBV6-2 and TRBV6-3, those segments were excluded. In a later genetic analysis, a missense DCLRE1C variant was associated with V-gene and J-gene trimming of TCR beta chains, and the association was replicated in an independent cohort. The authors suggested that the approach could potentially be generalized to other disease states and immunological phenotypes. In the study, 150 to 200 TCR beta chains were listed as associated with cytomegalovirus. Linkage disequilibrium might explain the correlated functional status among segregating V segments, but an unknown experimental factor could not be ruled out. The classifier was reported to diagnose cytomegalovirus status with high specificity and sensitivity in both the original and validation cohorts. Roughly uniform sequencing depth across donors was assumed in presence/absence analyses, although this assumption may not hold. A few of the identified cytomegalovirus-associated TCR beta chains were confirmed in vitro to be specific for cytomegalovirus antigens. Compared with the approximately 700-donor mean, donors in an Asian-associated ancestry cluster had fewer N-insertions in productive TCRs, according to a later genetic analysis. Most TCR sequences were seen in very few donors, while some public TCRs were found in many individuals. A group of highly shared sequence variants was considered likely to be a technical artifact of the sequencing pipeline.

Preparation of the library involved the immunoSEQ multiplex PCR assay. For the multiplex PCR, a mixture combining 60 forward primers for TCR Vbeta segments and 13 reverse primers for TCR Jbeta segments was used. Amplification of the CDR3 region of rearranged TCR beta genes was performed with a multiplex PCR assay on genomic DNA. On the Illumina HiSeq System, the amplified TCR beta libraries were sequenced as 87-base-pair reads. Per the original workflow: In a later analysis, roughly 80 million unique TCR beta chains were counted across the 650 to 750 repertoires, and about 10 million of these chains were shared by at least two donors. Raw reads were error-corrected and collapsed into unique sequences by a nearest-neighbor algorithm in which closely related sequences were merged to remove PCR and sequencing errors. Alignment of CDR3 sequences to IMGT reference sequences was used to assign V, D and J gene segments. For a sequence to be retained, a match of at least six nucleotides to both a V gene segment and a J gene segment was required. A rearrangement counted as productive if the CDR3 had no stop codons and remained in frame with V and J, and every other rearrangement counted as non-productive. CDR3 was defined by IMGT convention, running from the second conserved V-encoded cysteine to the conserved J-encoded phenylalanine. Sequences without an unambiguous match to a single V gene segment were excluded from the earlier analysis of approximately 600 of the donors. In an earlier analysis of approximately 560 of the donors, a V segment was called functional when productive rearrangements were above 56.7%, and segregating when the standard deviation between donors exceeded 5%. A statistical classification framework was built for diagnosing cytomegalovirus status from the catalog of TCR beta chain sequences. V and J gene assignment, in a later analysis, came from comparing TCR nucleotide sequences with IMGT/GENE-DB human TR gene sequences. A later analysis assigned CDR3 sequences and most-parsimonious VDJ recombination scenarios with the TCRdist pipeline. In a later analysis, each TCR beta chain was defined by its CDR3 amino acid sequence together with its V-gene family, and reads lacking a unique V-gene family were excluded. To address suspected cross-contamination and a sequencing artifact, a later analysis removed a few hundred highly shared, low-generation-probability nucleotide sequences. In a later analysis, a clonal expansion index was calculated for each public chain from normalized within-repertoire ranks of inferred template counts. A later analysis computed generation probabilities with a VDJ recombination model fitted to out-of-frame rearrangements, and checked the results against IGoR. Hypergeometric tests were used in a later analysis to score TCR-TCR, TCR-HLA and TCR-CMV co-occurrence, with a repertoire-size bias correction applied to the TCR pairs. To estimate false discovery rates, a later analysis permuted the HLA or CMV assignments 20 times. A later analysis grouped co-occurring TCRs with DBSCAN, adding TCRdist sequence similarity when clustering within HLA-allele-positive subsets. Co-occurrence clustering excluded repertoires with fewer than 30,000 or more than 120,000 public chains, plus five with anomalous nucleotide sharing. Not all clones reach the TCRdb copy of this immuneACCESS table, which keeps in-frame sequences only. Checked studies attribute under half of the gap to unresolved V genes and leave the rest unexplained. The V and J calls and clone size come from that table; D and trimming were worked out from the DNA. The sample contains 65,000 to 85,000 clones, roughly 80% of them found a single time. The ten most abundant clones make up roughly a fifth of the sample.

The receptor was isolated from a woman between 35 and 50 years old in good health and CMV-seropositive. The rearranged segments are TRBV28 and TRBJ1-1, with TRBD1 identical over 7 junction bases. What was sequenced was PBMCs. The CDR3 protein sequence reads: CASSSRTLTGRTEAFF. The bases are TGTGCCAGCAGTTCCCGAACCCTGACAGGGCGAACTGAAGCTTTCTTT.